This T cell receptor (beta chain) was obtained from a study of blood T cell repertoires in COVID-19. Method: immunoSEQ multiplex PCR; TCRdb's copy keeps in-frame clones and lacks some. Among 180,000 or so clones listed, 75% to 90% were seen once. Per germline, CDR1 SGDLS and CDR2 YYNGEE. Trimming cost V 4 bases and J 3 bases; bases outside gene matches: 8. The CDR3 spans 16 residues. The receptor comes from a woman aged 18-29 years who had recovered from COVID-19. The genes are TRBV9 and TRBJ1-4; 8 bases are shared with TRBD1. The sequenced material came from PBMCs or T cells enriched from blood (not recorded which). The chain's CDR3 is CASSTTGEEANEKLFF. The CDR3 DNA reads TGTGCCAGCAGCACGACAGGGGAGGAGGCTAATGAAAAACTGTTTTTT.